The 10 T cell receptor beta chains below come from one sample, sequenced in a study of radiation and T cells in renal cell carcinoma. Data came from immunoSEQ multiplex PCR; TCRdb stores just in-frame clones and leaves some out. The table has over 45,000 clones, roughly 79% seen once. Time point described: baseline pretreatment blood. Described treatment: 15 Gy SBRT to primary tumor, nephrectomy 4 weeks later. The material was blood, obtained from a patient whose treatment included radiotherapy and nephrectomy. These receptors came from a man aged 55-75 years with renal cell carcinoma.

The V gene is TRBV27, the J gene TRBJ2-7, with 9 bases aligning to TRBD1. This CDR3 contains 15 residues. J was trimmed by 5 bases and V by 5 bases; bases with no gene match: 10. Germline lookup yields CDR1 MNHEY and CDR2 SMNVEV (reference sequence). CDR3 amino acids: CASSARGQGRHEQYV. CDR3 coding DNA: TGTGCCAGCAGTGCTCGCGGACAGGGGAGGCACGAGCAGTACGTC.

The chain links TRBV7-7 to TRBJ2-2; D unclear. V was shortened by 4 bases and J by 7 bases, with 10 bases between the two germline ends. The CDR3 contains 13 residues. Germline V gives CDR1 SSHAT, CDR2 FNYEAQ (reference sequence). CDR3 nucleotides: TGTGCCAGCAGCTCCTCTGGGGTCGGGGAGCTGTTTTTT. Protein: CASSSSGVGELFF. Full variable domain (outside the CDR3, taken from reference TRBV7-7 and TRBJ2-2): GAGVSQSPRYKVTKRGQDVTLRCDPISSHATLYWYQQALGQGPEFLTYFNYEAQPDKSGLPSDRFSAERPEGSISTLTIQRTEQRDSAMYRCASSSSGVGELFFGEGSRLTVL.

V usage is TRBV6-1 and J usage is TRBJ2-5; D uncertain. This CDR3 spans 13 amino acids. V was clipped by 1 base and J by 9 bases, with 12 bases between them. From germline, CDR1 is MNHNS and CDR2 SASEGT. The CDR3 is CASSEVGITAQYF. The CDR3 DNA reads TGTGCCAGCAGTGAAGTTGGGATAACGGCCCAGTACTTC.

The V and J genes are TRBV6-1 and TRBJ2-2; the match to TRBD1 covers 12 bases. The CDR3 spans 15 residues. Germline V CDR1 and CDR2: MNHNS, SASEGT. V was pared by 5 bases and J by 7 bases, with 5 bases of the junction left unmatched. CDR3 sequence: CASSLGTGGNGELFF. Written as DNA, the CDR3 is TGTGCCAGCAGTCTCGGGACAGGGGGCAACGGGGAGCTGTTTTTT.

V and J are TRBV7-2 and TRBJ2-2; D not resolved. Germline V CDR1 and CDR2: SGHTA, FQGNSA. The CDR3 spans 14 residues. Between the trimmed V and J ends, which lost 5 bases and 5 bases, there was a span of 12 bases. This CDR3 is CASSARVKTGELFF. The CDR3, as DNA: TGTGCCAGCAGCGCCCGGGTGAAGACCGGGGAGCTGTTTTTT.

V gene TRBV5-1 combines with J gene TRBJ2-3, with 8 bases that match TRBD1. Germline lookup yields CDR1 SGHRS and CDR2 YFSETQ. This CDR3 is built from 16 residues. The trim removed 4 bases at V and 1 base at J, leaving 8 bases unmatched. For the CDR3, the DNA is TGCGCCAGCAGCCTGTGGGCAGGGGGCGGCACAGATACGCAGTATTTT. This gives the protein CASSLWAGGGTDTQYF.

The chain is built from TRBV19 and TRBJ1-4; no definite D call. CDR1 is LNHDA, CDR2 SQIVND, per germline (reference sequence). V lost 1 base, J lost 4 bases, and 10 bases lay in between. The CDR3 loop spans 15 amino acids. CDR3: CASSIATDNNEKLFF. Written as DNA, the CDR3 is TGTGCCAGTAGTATAGCGACCGATAATAATGAAAAACTGTTTTTT.

J is TRBJ2-5 and V is TRBV7-3; D is unresolved. The germline V gene has CDR1 SGHTA and CDR2 FQGTGA. V was cut by 0 bases and J by 5 bases, with 7 bases left in between. This CDR3 has 13 residues. The CDR3 protein is CASSLTVLETQYF. The CDR3, as DNA: TGTGCCAGCAGCTTAACCGTCCTTGAGACCCAGTACTTC. The whole variable domain, remainder taken from reference TRBV7-3 and TRBJ2-5, is GAGVSQTPSNKVTEKGKYVELRCDPISGHTALYWYRQSLGQGPEFLIYFQGTGAADDSGLPNDRFFAVRPEGSVSTLKIQRTERGDSAVYLCASSLTVLETQYFGPGTRLLVL.

In this sample, this clone turned up a few times. V and J are TRBV4-1 and TRBJ2-3; TRBD1 matches 8 bases. CDR1 is MGHRA, CDR2 YSYEKL, per germline. V lost 0 bases, J lost 1 base, and 12 bases stayed unmatched. The CDR3 is made up of 19 amino acids. This CDR3 reads CASSQEGTGQTWGTDTQYF. The CDR3 nucleotides read TGCGCCAGCAGCCAAGAAGGGACAGGCCAAACTTGGGGCACAGATACGCAGTATTTT.

V usage is TRBV28 and J usage is TRBJ1-3, with 9 bases lining up with TRBD1. This CDR3 spans 15 amino acids. V lost 6 bases and J lost 4; bases outside the gene matches: 7. The germline CDR1 and CDR2 sequences are MDHEN and SYDVKM. For the CDR3, the DNA is TGTGCCAGCAGAAACCGAGGACAGGGGGGAAACACCATATATTTT. Protein sequence: CASRNRGQGGNTIYF.